The 8 T cell receptor beta chains given below trace back to one sample, sequenced in a study of blood T cell repertoires in COVID-19. Some clones are missing from TCRdb's copy, which holds only in-frame ones; the method was immunoSEQ multiplex PCR. The profile shows some 60,000 clones, around 87% of them singletons. Sample: peripheral blood. The receptors shown here come from an older man with acute or convalescent COVID-19.

The chain employs TRBV12-3 or TRBV12-4 and TRBJ2-3, with a weak D call TRBD2 (5 bases). The CDR3 length is 11 residues. V was trimmed by 6 bases and J by 6 bases, leaving 7 bases between them. CDR3 DNA: TGTGCCAGCAGCGGACTTGATACGCAGTATTTT. Translation: CASSGLDTQYF.

The chain employs TRBV5-4 and TRBJ2-5; 10 nucleotides match TRBD1. This CDR3 has 15 residues. The V and J ends lost 2 bases and 4 bases, in that order; junction bases with no gene match: 5. From germline, CDR1 is SGHNT and CDR2 YYREEE (reference sequence). CDR3 region: CASSLGDRGRETQYF. The CDR3 DNA reads as TGTGCCAGCAGCTTAGGGGACAGGGGCCGAGAGACCCAGTACTTC.

The chain links TRBV2 to TRBJ1-5; weak D call: TRBD1 (5 bases). The V gene lost 2 bases and the J gene lost 2 bases, with 16 bases spanning the gap. CDR3 size: 17 residues. The germline V gene has CDR1 SNHLY and CDR2 FYNNEI. The CDR3 spells CASSEFSPREGNQPQHF. In DNA form, the CDR3 reads TGTGCCAGCAGTGAATTCTCGCCCAGGGAAGGCAATCAGCCCCAGCATTTT.

The gene calls are TRBV2 and TRBJ1-5, with 7 bases identical to TRBD1. Per the germline V gene, CDR1 is SNHLY and CDR2 is FYNNEI. V shed 7 bases and J 4 bases; nucleotides not matched to a gene: 7. This CDR3 region has 14 residues. This CDR3 reads CASTKGQSNQPQHF. The CDR3 coding sequence is TGTGCCAGCACCAAGGGACAGTCAAATCAGCCCCAGCATTTT.

This chain joins TRBV11-2 and TRBJ1-4; 8 bases are a match to TRBD1. In germline, CDR1 is SGHAT, CDR2 FQNNGV. The V gene end was trimmed by 4 bases and the J gene end by 7 bases; junction bases not matched to a gene: 2. The CDR3 length is 13 residues. In nucleotides, the CDR3 is TGTGCCAGCAGCTGGACAGGGACTGAAAAACTGTTTTTT. Translation gives CASSWTGTEKLFF.

This chain uses TRBV10-3 with TRBJ2-3; TRBD1 aligns across 8 bases. The CDR3 has 17 amino acids. Germline V gene lookup returns CDR1 ENHRY and CDR2 SYGVKD. Unmatched junction bases numbered 8, after V lost 0 bases and J lost 3 bases. DNA for the CDR3: TGTGCCATCAGTGAGTCTCTAGGGACAGGCTCTACAGATACGCAGTATTTT. It is translated as CAISESLGTGSTDTQYF.

The chain is built from TRBV3-1 (or the pseudogene TRBV3-2) and TRBJ2-7; 8 nucleotides align to TRBD2. V trimming: 1 base; J trimming: 1 base; junction bases outside the gene matches: 3. The CDR3 extends over 15 amino acids. Germline V gene sequence: CDR1 LGHDT, CDR2 YNNKEL (reference sequence). The CDR3 is CASSQGGLGSYEQYF. Here the CDR3 DNA reads TGTGCCAGCAGCCAAGGGGGACTAGGATCCTACGAGCAGTACTTC.

The rearrangement uses TRBV9 and TRBJ1-6, with TRBD1 matching 8 bases. The germline CDR1 and CDR2 sequences are SGDLS and YYNGEE. The CDR3 is made up of 15 amino acids. V dropped 3 bases and J dropped 8; count of bases not matched to a gene: 7. CDR3 amino acids: CASSASLQGDSPLHF. The DNA for the CDR3 is TGTGCCAGCAGCGCGTCCCTACAGGGGGATTCACCCCTCCACTTT.